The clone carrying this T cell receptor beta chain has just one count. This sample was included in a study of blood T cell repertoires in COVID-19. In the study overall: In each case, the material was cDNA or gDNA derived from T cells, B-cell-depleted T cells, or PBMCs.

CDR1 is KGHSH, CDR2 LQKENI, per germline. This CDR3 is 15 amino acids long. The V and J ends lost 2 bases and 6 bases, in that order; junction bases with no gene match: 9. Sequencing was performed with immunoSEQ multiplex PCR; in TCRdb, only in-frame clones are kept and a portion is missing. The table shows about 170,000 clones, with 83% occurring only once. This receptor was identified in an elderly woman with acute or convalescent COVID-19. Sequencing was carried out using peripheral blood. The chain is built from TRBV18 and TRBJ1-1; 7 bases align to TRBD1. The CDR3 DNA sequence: TGTGCCAGCTCACCAATAGGGGGGACAGCGGCTGAAGCTTTCTTT. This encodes CASSPIGGTAAEAFF.